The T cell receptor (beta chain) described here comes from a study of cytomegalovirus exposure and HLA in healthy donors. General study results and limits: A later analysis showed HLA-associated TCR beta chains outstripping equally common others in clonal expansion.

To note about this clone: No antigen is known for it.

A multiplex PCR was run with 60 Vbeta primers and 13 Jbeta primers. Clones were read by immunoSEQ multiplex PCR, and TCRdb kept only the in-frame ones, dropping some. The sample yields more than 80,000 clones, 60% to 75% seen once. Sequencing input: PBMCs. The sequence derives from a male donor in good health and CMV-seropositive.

The chain's CDR3 is CAGRQGAHSPLHF. The CDR3 nucleotides are TGTGCCGGCCGGCAGGGGGCGCATTCACCCCTCCACTTT. The chain uses TRBV28 and TRBJ1-6; 8 bases are shared with TRBD1. Germline V gene data show CDR1 as MDHEN and CDR2 as SYDVKM. The junction had 8 bases not matched to a gene; V was cut back by 11 bases and J by 8 bases. CDR3 size: 13 residues.